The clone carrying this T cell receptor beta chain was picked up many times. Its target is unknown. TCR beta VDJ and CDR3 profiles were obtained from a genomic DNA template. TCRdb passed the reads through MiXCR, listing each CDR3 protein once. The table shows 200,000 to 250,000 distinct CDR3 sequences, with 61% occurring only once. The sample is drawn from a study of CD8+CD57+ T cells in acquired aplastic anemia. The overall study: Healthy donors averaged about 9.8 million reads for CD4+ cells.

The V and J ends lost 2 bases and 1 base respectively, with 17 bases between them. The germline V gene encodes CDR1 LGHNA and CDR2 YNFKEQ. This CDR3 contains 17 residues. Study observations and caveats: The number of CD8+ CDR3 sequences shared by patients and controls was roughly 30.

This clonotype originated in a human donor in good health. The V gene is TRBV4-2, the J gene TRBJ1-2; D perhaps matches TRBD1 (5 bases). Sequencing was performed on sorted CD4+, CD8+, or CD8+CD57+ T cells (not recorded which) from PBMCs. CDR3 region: CASSQKSMTENNYGYTF. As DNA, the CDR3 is TGTGCCAGCAGCCAAAAATCGATGACAGAGAATAACTATGGCTACACCTTC.